This T cell receptor (beta chain) was observed in a study of early T cells in non-severe SARS-CoV-2 infection (dated by TCRdb to about 2021). Notes on the research overall: TCR sequencing used bulk RNA from unsorted whole blood, so alpha and beta chains could not be paired.

Library preparation employed 5' RACE. For sequencing, a NextSeq 500 was employed. In the TCR library protocol, unique molecular identifiers were attached to individual cDNA molecules to correct for PCR bias and sequencing error. Both TCR alpha and beta chains were sequenced, and tight co-correlation was observed between alpha and beta sequence abundances in each sample. The authors processed their data as follows. Decombinator V4 was used to perform V gene, J gene and CDR3 annotation of TCR sequences. TCRs were defined as expanded if a significant change between any two time points was detected under a Poisson model with p below 0.0001. Abundances of TCRs were expressed as counts per million after normalisation to the total number of TCRs sequenced in each sample. A search of VDJdb, accessed on 1 November 2021, was run for TCRs annotated to CMV, EBV and SARS-CoV-2, with TCRs annotated for multiple antigens excluded. TCRdb reworked the public reads: Q25 trimming with fastp, MiXCR clone assembly, productive beta chains retained. Records with the same CDR3 protein are collapsed into one entry carrying the most frequent genes and DNA. The V and J calls reflect TCRdb's pipeline rather than the authors' work. This sample is represented by tens of thousands of distinct CDR3 sequences; over 13% of them were singletons. The ten largest clonotypes hold approximately 3.3% of the sample.

The study was a case-control design nested within a healthcare worker cohort in London, UK, with weekly nasopharyngeal swab PCR tests and blood sampling. Healthcare workers were recruited between 23 and 31 March 2020, during the week of the UK lockdown, and were followed weekly for up to about 16 weeks. Comment on this clonotype: What this receptor recognizes is not known. Base qualities are missing; no much larger clone stands one base away.

Overall study outcomes, separate from this receptor: VDJdb matching was skewed toward anti-spike CD8 responses, so virus-specific expansions were likely underestimated and private and CD4 specificities were missed.

Sequenced input: whole blood. The sequence was collected from an adult who was a healthcare worker with PCR-confirmed SARS-CoV-2 infection or an uninfected control (not recorded which).

The DNA reads TGTGCCAGCAGCCAATTAGCCGGGACTAACATATACGAGCAGTACTTC. It specifies CASSQLAGTNIYEQYF. The V gene is TRBV7-9 and the J gene is TRBJ2-7, and 7 junction bases match TRBD2. Taken from cysteine to phenylalanine, the CDR3 has 16 residues. Just CDR3 DNA is preserved here, 48 bases in frame from base 1. Trimming accounts for 5 bases at V and 4 bases at J, while the number of junction bases matched to no gene is 14. For CDR1 and CDR2, the germline V gene (reference sequence) lists SEHNR and FQNEAQ. The CDR3 plus the reference TRBV7-9 and TRBJ2-7 genes for the other parts give the full variable domain: DTGVSQNPRHKITKRGQNVTFRCDPISEHNRLYWYRQTLGQGPEFLTYFQNEAQLEKSRLLSDRFSAERPKGSFSTLEIQRTEQGDSAMYLCASSQLAGTNIYEQYFGPGTRLTVT.